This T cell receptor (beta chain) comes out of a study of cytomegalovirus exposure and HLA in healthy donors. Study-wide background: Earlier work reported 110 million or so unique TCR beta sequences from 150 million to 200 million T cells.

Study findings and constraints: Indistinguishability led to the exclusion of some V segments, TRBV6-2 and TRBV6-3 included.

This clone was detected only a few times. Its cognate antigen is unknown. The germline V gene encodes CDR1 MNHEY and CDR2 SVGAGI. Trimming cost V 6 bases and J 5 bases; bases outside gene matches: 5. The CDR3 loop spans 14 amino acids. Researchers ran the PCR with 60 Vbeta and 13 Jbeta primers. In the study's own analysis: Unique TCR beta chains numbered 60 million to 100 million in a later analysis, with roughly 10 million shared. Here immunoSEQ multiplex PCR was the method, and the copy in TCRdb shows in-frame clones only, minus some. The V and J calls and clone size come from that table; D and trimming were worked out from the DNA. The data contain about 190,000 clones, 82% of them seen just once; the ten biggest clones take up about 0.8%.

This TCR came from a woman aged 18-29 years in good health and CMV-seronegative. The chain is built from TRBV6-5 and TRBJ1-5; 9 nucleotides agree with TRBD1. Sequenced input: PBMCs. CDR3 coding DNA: TGTGCCAGCAGGAAGACAGGGGGGGATCAGCCCCAGCATTTT. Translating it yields CASRKTGGDQPQHF.